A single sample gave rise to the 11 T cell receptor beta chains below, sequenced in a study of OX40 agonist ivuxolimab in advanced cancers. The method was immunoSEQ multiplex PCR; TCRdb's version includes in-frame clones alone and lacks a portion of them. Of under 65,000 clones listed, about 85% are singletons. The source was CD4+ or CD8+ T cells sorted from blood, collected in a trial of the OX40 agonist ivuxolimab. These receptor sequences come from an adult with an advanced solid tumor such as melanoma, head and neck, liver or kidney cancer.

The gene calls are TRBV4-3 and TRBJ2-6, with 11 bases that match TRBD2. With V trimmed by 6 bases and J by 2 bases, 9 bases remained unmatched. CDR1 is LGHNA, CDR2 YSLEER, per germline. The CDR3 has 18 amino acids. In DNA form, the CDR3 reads TGCGCCAGCAGTCCACGACTAGCGGGGAATCCTGGGGCCAACGTCCTGACTTTC. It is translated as CASSPRLAGNPGANVLTF.

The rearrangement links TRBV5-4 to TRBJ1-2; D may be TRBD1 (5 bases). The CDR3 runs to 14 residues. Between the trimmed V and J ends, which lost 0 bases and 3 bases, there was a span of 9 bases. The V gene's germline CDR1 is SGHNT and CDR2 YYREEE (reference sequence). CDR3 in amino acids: CASSLEGFDYGYTF. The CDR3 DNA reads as TGTGCCAGCAGCTTGGAGGGGTTTGACTATGGCTACACCTTC.

The CDR3 loop is CASSQDHRGQETQYF. CDR3 nucleotide sequence: TGCGCCAGCAGCCAAGACCACAGGGGCCAAGAGACCCAGTACTTC. The J gene is TRBJ2-5, the V gene TRBV4-3, with 7 bases matching TRBD1. Trimming cost V 0 bases and J 1 base; bases outside gene matches: 2. CDR1 is LGHNA, CDR2 YSLEER, per germline. The CDR3 consists of 15 residues.

The CDR3 DNA is TGTGCCAGCAGCGTAGGGGCGGGGAAGCAGTACTTC. This gives the protein CASSVGAGKQYF. The rearrangement uses TRBV9 and TRBJ2-7, with D maybe TRBD2 (6 bases). The CDR3 extends over 12 amino acids. V was cut by 0 bases and J by 8 bases, with 9 bases left in between. Germline CDR1 is SGDLS and CDR2 is YYNGEE. The whole variable domain, filled in from reference TRBV9 and TRBJ2-7, reads DSGVTQTPKHLITATGQRVTLRCSPRSGDLSVYWYQQSLDQGLQFLIQYYNGEERAKGNILERFSAQQFPDLHSELNLSSLELGDSALYFCASSVGAGKQYFGPGTRLTVT.

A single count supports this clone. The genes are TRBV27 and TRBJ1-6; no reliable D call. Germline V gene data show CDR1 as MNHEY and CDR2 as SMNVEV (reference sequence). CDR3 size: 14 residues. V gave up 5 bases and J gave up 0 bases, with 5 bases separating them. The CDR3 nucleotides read TGTGCCAGCAGTCTGAGCTCCTATAATTCACCCCTCCACTTT. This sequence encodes CASSLSSYNSPLHF.

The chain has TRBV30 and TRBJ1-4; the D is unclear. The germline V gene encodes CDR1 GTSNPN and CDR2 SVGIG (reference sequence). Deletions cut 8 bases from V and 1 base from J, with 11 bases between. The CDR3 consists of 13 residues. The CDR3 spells CAQHSGTNEKLFF. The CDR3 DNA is TGTGCCCAACACAGCGGAACTAATGAAAAACTGTTTTTT.

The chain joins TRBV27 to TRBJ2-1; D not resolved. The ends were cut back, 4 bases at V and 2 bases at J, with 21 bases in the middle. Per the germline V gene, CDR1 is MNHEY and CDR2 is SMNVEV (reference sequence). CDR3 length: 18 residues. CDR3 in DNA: TGTGCCAGCAGTTCCCCTCCAGTAGGGATAGGGACCTACAATGAGCAGTTCTTC. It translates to CASSSPPVGIGTYNEQFF.

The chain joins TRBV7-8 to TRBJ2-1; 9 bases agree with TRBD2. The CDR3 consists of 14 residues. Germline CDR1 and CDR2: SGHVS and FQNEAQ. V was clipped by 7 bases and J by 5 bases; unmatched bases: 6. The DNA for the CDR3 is TGTGCCAGCACCTGGGGCGGGAGGGACAATGAGCAGTTCTTC. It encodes CASTWGGRDNEQFF.

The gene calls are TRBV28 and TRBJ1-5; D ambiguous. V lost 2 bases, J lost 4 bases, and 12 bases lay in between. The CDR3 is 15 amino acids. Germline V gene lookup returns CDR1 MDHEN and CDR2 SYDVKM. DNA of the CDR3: TGTGCCAGCAGTTTAGACACAGAGCAAAATCAGCCCCAGCATTTT. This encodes CASSLDTEQNQPQHF.

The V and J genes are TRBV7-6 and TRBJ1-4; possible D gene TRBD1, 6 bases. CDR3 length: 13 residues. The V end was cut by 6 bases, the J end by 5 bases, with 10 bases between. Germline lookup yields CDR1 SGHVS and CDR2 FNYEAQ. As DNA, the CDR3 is TGTGCCAGCAGTTTCAGGGGAAATGAAAAACTGTTTTTT. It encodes CASSFRGNEKLFF.

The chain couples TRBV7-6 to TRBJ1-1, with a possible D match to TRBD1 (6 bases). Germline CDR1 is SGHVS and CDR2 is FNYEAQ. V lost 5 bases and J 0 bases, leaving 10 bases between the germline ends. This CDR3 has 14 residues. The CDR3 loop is CASSEGGLNTEAFF. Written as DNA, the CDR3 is TGTGCCAGCAGCGAGGGGGGCTTGAACACTGAAGCTTTCTTT.